This record concerns one T cell receptor (beta chain) sequence. Many counts were recorded for this clonotype. The specificity of this receptor is unknown. Base-call qualities are not available, and no considerably larger clone is one nucleotide away. The germline V gene yields SGDLS for CDR1 and YYNGEE for CDR2. V sheds 0 bases and J sheds 7 bases, leaving 8 bases between their ends. The CDR3 measures 13 amino acids from cysteine to phenylalanine. Left in the record is the CDR3 DNA by itself, 39 bases read in frame from the first base. These data come from a study of T cells in Graves' hyperthyroidism and ophthalmopathy (dated by TCRdb to the late 2010s). In the study overall: Peripheral blood was collected at initial diagnosis, before any treatment. Prospective prediction of ophthalmopathy was tested in an independent validation cohort of under 20 hyperthyroidism patients and some 17 patients who later progressed to ophthalmopathy. To identify distinguishing TCR V-J signatures, a discovery cohort of around 100 patients was used, comprising 40 to 45 with Graves' ophthalmopathy and around 57 with stable Graves' hyperthyroidism. The approximately 100 discovery patients were randomly divided into training and test sets at a 7:3 ratio. In six Graves' hyperthyroidism patients, the study also compared T-cell repertoires from thyroid tissue with T-cell repertoires from blood. Following sampling, methimazole starting at 30 mg daily was given to hyperthyroidism patients, and high-dose intravenous methylprednisolone was given to ophthalmopathy patients. The paper reports TCR Vbeta CDR3 sequencing of roughly 140 peripheral blood samples: approximately 43 ophthalmopathy, over 70 hyperthyroidism and around 17 progressor patients.

The TCR beta CDR3 regions were amplified from RNA transcripts. The first round of RT-PCR for the TCR CDR3 was performed with the HTBI primer set and the Qiagen OneStep RT-PCR kit. A second multiplex PCR round built the libraries, followed by size selection and purification. The libraries were sequenced on an Illumina HiSeq2000 using paired-end 100 bp reads. The authors processed their data as follows. SOAPnuke was used to process the raw data, with reads discarded if the reads contained adapters or uncalled bases, had a mean Phred below 15, or lacked an exact constant-primer or identifier match. COPE v1.2.5 was used to merge high-quality paired reads, and clonotypes were defined as unique nucleotide sequences. MiTCR v1.1 was used to align the clonotypes against IMGT TRBV, TRBD and TRBJ reference segments. Analysis was restricted to V-J combinations with a frequency above 0.0001, which covered about 99% of repertoires. A TCS score was defined as the ratio between F50 (clonal expansion) and ExV (chaos), using BLOSUM62-based TCRdist between CDR3 peptides within each V-J. Welch's t-statistics and random forest reduced fewer than 550 V-J features to 10 to 15, which were used in a naive Bayes classifier (R e1071). TCRdb cleaned the public reads at Q25 with fastp, built clones with MiXCR and kept in-frame beta chains. When rows share a CDR3 protein, they turn into one entry using the most common DNA and genes. The V and J calls come from TCRdb's annotation, not from the publication. Across this sample there are fewer than 300,000 distinct CDR3 sequences, with about 16% seen only once. In total, the top ten clones hold around 30% of the sample.

Study-wide findings and limitations: During validation, the model predicted progression to ophthalmopathy a median of roughly 7.1 months ahead of onset, with more than 60% sensitivity and 72% to 80% specificity. Ophthalmopathy was separated from stable hyperthyroidism by a 13 V-J signature model, with about 86% sensitivity and approximately 84% specificity obtained in cross-validation and 80%/75% obtained in testing. Sample size was not statistically predetermined, and investigators were not blinded to group allocation. Most expanded thyroid clonotypes (frequency above 0.001) were also found in blood, which suggests that blood repertoires may mirror thyroid immune responses.

Hyperthyroidism patients were newly diagnosed, with disease duration under 2 months, and aged 18 to 65 years. Patients with uncontrolled infections, other autoimmune diseases, pregnancy or lactation were excluded. Diagnoses were based on clinical symptoms, serum thyroxine and TRAb, thyroid ultrasound and orbital computed tomography. Blood from progressor patients was collected at the time of first diagnosis with hyperthyroidism, before any ophthalmopathy symptoms had appeared. PBMCs were separated from roughly 10 ml of fresh peripheral blood using Ficoll-Paque density gradient centrifugation. Progressor patients were defined as those initially diagnosed with Graves' hyperthyroidism in whom ophthalmopathy developed during follow-up. Trizol reagent was used to extract total RNA, and RNA quality was then checked on an Agilent 2100 Bioanalyzer.

The rearranged segments are TRBV9 and TRBJ2-1, with the D gene not clear enough to name. The sample was blood. The TCR sequence derives from a woman in her forties or fifties with Graves' hyperthyroidism that later progressed to Graves' ophthalmopathy. Here the CDR3 is given as CASSVDWANEQFF. The nucleotide sequence reads as follows: TGTGCCAGCAGCGTAGATTGGGCTAATGAGCAGTTCTTC.